What follows are 6 T cell receptor beta chains derived from one specimen sequenced in a study of blood T cells in healthy people across ages. It was with a sample-barcoded 5' primer and a J-beta primer mix that a second PCR of roughly 7 to 12 cycles was run. In TCRdb, the 5' RACE reads were re-called with MiXCR into one record per CDR3 protein. The profile shows about 900,000 distinct CDR3 sequences, roughly 52% of them singletons. The sequenced material came from blood. All receptors come from a man aged 25 to 45 in good health.

This clonotype appeared many times. This chain connects TRBV2 to TRBJ2-7; 9 positions match TRBD1. The CDR3 runs to 17 residues. CDR1 and CDR2 (germline): SNHLY, FYNNEI. Trimming at V came to 6 bases and at J to 1 base, leaving 13 bases not matched to a gene. The CDR3 here is CASRPTLGQGRSYEQYF. In DNA form, the CDR3 reads TGTGCCAGCAGACCAACCCTCGGACAGGGGAGATCCTACGAGCAGTACTTC.

This clonotype was detected a few times. The V call is TRBV7-8, the J call TRBJ2-7; TRBD1 aligns across 11 bases. The germline CDR1 and CDR2 sequences are SGHVS and FQNEAQ. This CDR3 contains 16 residues. Trimming at V came to 1 base and at J to 1 base, leaving 3 bases not matched to a gene. The CDR3 loop reads CASSLEGDRGSYEQYF. The DNA of the CDR3 is TGTGCCAGCAGCTTAGAGGGGGACAGGGGGTCCTACGAGCAGTACTTC.

Here the CDR3 reads CASSSLQGTEAFF. The CDR3 DNA reads TGTGCCAGCAGCTCTCTACAAGGTACTGAAGCTTTCTTT. The chain is built from TRBV3-1 and TRBJ1-1, with D uncertain. Trimming removed 5 bases from V and 5 bases from J, with 12 bases in between. The CDR3 spans 13 residues. Germline CDR1 LGHDT, CDR2 YNNKEL (reference sequence).

The CDR3 sequence: CAISESTGLVETQYF. DNA for the CDR3: TGTGCCATCAGTGAGTCGACAGGGCTCGTGGAGACCCAGTACTTC. The chain carries TRBV10-3 and TRBJ2-5, with 7 bases lining up with TRBD1. Germline values: CDR1 ENHRY, CDR2 SYGVKD. The CDR3 consists of 15 residues. The V gene end was trimmed by 0 bases and the J gene end by 5 bases; junction bases not matched to a gene: 6.

This clonotype has a handful of counts. Given a much more abundant clone one base away, this may be a read error. The chain links TRBV24-1 to TRBJ2-7; the match to TRBD2 covers 7 bases. The J call may be incorrect, as the DNA end agrees better with TRBJ2-5. CDR3 length: 16 amino acids. Germline CDR1 reads KGHDR; CDR2 reads SFDVKD. This chain's CDR3 is CATSDLLCGGRETQYF. The CDR3 DNA reads as TGTGCCACCAGTGATTTGCTCTGCGGGGGTAGGGAGACCCAGTACTTC.

The chain couples TRBV12-3 or TRBV12-4 to TRBJ2-4; no clear D gene. Trimming removed 6 bases from V and 0 bases from J, with 9 bases in between. The CDR3 is 14 amino acids. CDR3: CASRKSLAKNIQYF. CDR3 nucleotide sequence: TGTGCCAGCAGGAAATCCCTAGCCAAAAACATTCAGTACTTC.